This passage covers 16 T cell receptor beta chains from one sample sequenced in a study of early T cells in non-severe SARS-CoV-2 infection. TCRdb reprocessed the 5' RACE reads with MiXCR, giving one entry per CDR3 protein. The sample includes tens of thousands of distinct CDR3 sequences, 12% seen only once; the top ten take 3.5% to 5.5%. Sequencing input: whole blood. Source of these receptors: an adult who was a healthcare worker with PCR-confirmed SARS-CoV-2 infection or an uninfected control (not recorded which).

This clonotype occurred a few times. V is TRBV6-1 and J is TRBJ2-7; D is unresolved. The CDR3 sequence is 14 residues long. Germline CDR1 is MNHNS and CDR2 is SASEGT. V was clipped by 4 bases and J by 7 bases, with 17 bases between them. Here the CDR3 reads CASSGGSALREQYF. For the CDR3, the DNA is TGTGCCAGCAGTGGGGGATCAGCATTGAGGGAGCAGTACTTC.

A note on this clonotype: One end of the junction is discordant with germline, which a read error may explain. CDR3 loop: CAGSRRTQETQYF. The CDR3 DNA is TGTGCCGGCAGCCGACGGACCCAAGAGACCCAGTACTTC. This sequence joins TRBV7-2 and TRBJ2-5; D is unresolved. CDR1 is SGHTA, CDR2 FQGNSA, per germline. The CDR3 runs to 13 residues.

This clonotype was seen a few times. V is TRBV18 and J is TRBJ2-3, with D possibly TRBD1 on 6 matching bases. Germline CDR1 KGHSH, CDR2 LQKENI. The CDR3 is made up of 16 amino acids. Trimming removed 0 bases at V and 6 bases at J, with 16 bases between. CDR3 in amino acids: CASSPPRNRAQDTQYF. The CDR3 DNA reads TGTGCCAGCTCACCACCGAGGAACAGGGCGCAGGATACGCAGTATTTT.

The chain recombines TRBV9 with TRBJ2-3; 9 bases map to TRBD2. J was trimmed by 7 bases and V by 3 bases; bases with no gene match: 9. Germline V lookup: CDR1 SGDLS, CDR2 YYNGEE. This CDR3 region has 15 residues. In DNA form, the CDR3 reads TGTGCCAGCAGCGCGAACCCTAGCGGGGACTATACGCAGTATTTT. This codes for CASSANPSGDYTQYF.

This rearrangement joins TRBV4-1 to TRBJ1-5; no firm D call. Trimming took off 2 bases at V and 7 bases at J, with 9 bases between the two ends. The V gene's germline CDR1 is MGHRA and CDR2 YSYEKL. This CDR3 spans 13 amino acids. The CDR3 loop reads CASSQLTTQPQHF. CDR3 coding DNA: TGCGCCAGCAGCCAACTGACTACACAGCCCCAGCATTTT.

This clonotype was recorded at least ten times. This chain links TRBV6-2 or TRBV6-3 with TRBJ2-7; D possibly corresponds to TRBD1 (6 bases). From germline, CDR1 is MNHEY and CDR2 SVGEGT. The CDR3 extends over 15 amino acids. Deletions cut 0 bases from V and 7 bases from J, with 16 bases between. CDR3 DNA sequence: TGTGCCAGCAGTTACTCGAAGGGGACAACGAGGGAGCAGTACTTC. Translating gives CASSYSKGTTREQYF.

This chain connects TRBV11-2 to TRBJ2-5; D gene ambiguous. Germline V lookup: CDR1 SGHAT, CDR2 FQNNGV. V lost 5 bases and J lost 5, with 12 bases in between. This CDR3 is built from 13 residues. The CDR3 sequence: CASSQLVGETQYF. The CDR3 DNA follows: TGTGCCAGCAGCCAACTGGTTGGGGAGACCCAGTACTTC.

This clonotype was counted many times. This chain joins TRBV12-5 and TRBJ1-6; TRBD1 matches at 8 bases. V was clipped by 1 base and J by 8 bases; unmatched bases: 7. CDR1 is LGHNT and CDR2 is FRNRAP in the germline V gene. The CDR3 has 16 residues. The CDR3 sequence is CASGLATGGFDSPLHF. CDR3 DNA sequence: TGTGCTAGTGGTTTGGCCACAGGGGGTTTTGATTCACCCCTCCACTTT.

The chain links TRBV29-1 to TRBJ1-1; D perhaps matches TRBD1 (6 bases). Germline V gene lookup returns CDR1 SQVTM and CDR2 ANQGSEA. The CDR3 runs to 10 residues. CDR3 in amino acids: CGGLGTEAFF. CDR3 DNA: TGCGGGGGCTTAGGCACTGAAGCTTTCTTT. Full variable domain (missing parts from reference TRBV29-1 and TRBJ1-1): SAVISQKPSRDICQRGTSLTIQCQVDSQVTMMFWYRQQPGQSLTLIATANQGSEATYESGFVIDKFPISRPNLTFSTLTVSNMSPEDSSIYLCGGLGTEAFFGQGTRLTVV.

This clonotype was picked up a small number of times. This chain uses TRBV19 with TRBJ2-1, with 8 bases matching TRBD2. The CDR3 sequence is 16 residues long. Germline values: CDR1 LNHDA, CDR2 SQIVND (reference sequence). After removal of 5 bases from V and 8 bases from J, the junction contained 14 bases not matched to a gene. The CDR3 nucleotides read TGTGCCAGTAGTGCCCGCCGGTCGGGAGGGCAGGATGAGCAGTTCTTC. Its protein is CASSARRSGGQDEQFF.

This chain connects TRBV29-1 to TRBJ2-1, with TRBD2 as a possible D gene (5 bases). CDR3 length equals 15 residues. Germline V lookup: CDR1 SQVTM, CDR2 ANQGSEA. V lost 2 bases to trimming and J lost 7 bases, with 18 bases between them. In DNA, the CDR3 is TGCAGCGTTGAACCCCGCCCGGGGATGTGGAATGAGCAGTTCTTC. It codes for CSVEPRPGMWNEQFF.

There are many counts of this clonotype. The chain combines TRBV20-1 with TRBJ2-7; 11 nucleotides match TRBD2. The CDR3 spans 13 residues. Germline V gene sequence: CDR1 DFQATT, CDR2 SNEGSKA (reference sequence). V dropped 5 bases and J dropped 4; count of bases not matched to a gene: 4. The CDR3 region has the DNA TGCAGTGCTCGGGGACTAGCGGAATACGAGCAGTACTTC. Its translation is CSARGLAEYEQYF.

The chain couples TRBV12-3 or TRBV12-4 to TRBJ2-3; 9 bases line up with TRBD2. V was pared by 7 bases and J by 6 bases, with 14 bases of the junction left unmatched. CDR3 length: 16 residues. The CDR3 loop reads CASTPRGSGRWDTQYF. In DNA form, the CDR3 reads TGTGCCAGCACCCCGCGGGGGAGCGGGAGGTGGGATACGCAGTATTTT.

This clonotype was found many times. The gene calls are TRBV7-9 and TRBJ2-7, with TRBD1 as a possible D gene (5 bases). Germline V gene sequence: CDR1 SEHNR, CDR2 FQNEAQ (reference sequence). CDR3 length: 16 residues. Trimming pared 1 base from V and 3 bases from J, leaving 16 bases between. DNA of the CDR3: TGTGCCAGCAGCTTAGAAGCCGGTTCAGGGTTCTACGAGCAGTACTTC. Translated: CASSLEAGSGFYEQYF.

This clonotype has a handful of counts. The genes are TRBV18 and TRBJ2-1; 8 bases fit TRBD2. The V segment lost 0 bases and the J segment 5 bases; nucleotides outside the gene matches: 6. Germline V gene sequence: CDR1 KGHSH, CDR2 LQKENI. The CDR3 covers 16 residues. Here the CDR3 reads CASSPPNAGGHNEQFF. CDR3 DNA sequence: TGTGCCAGCTCACCACCGAACGCGGGAGGCCACAATGAGCAGTTCTTC. Full variable domain (missing parts from reference TRBV18 and TRBJ2-1): NAGVMQNPRHLVRRRGQEARLRCSPMKGHSHVYWYRQLPEEGLKFMVYLQKENIIDESGMPKERFSAEFPKEGPSILRIQQVVRGDSAAYFCASSPPNAGGHNEQFFGPGTRLTVL.

The chain has TRBV9 and TRBJ2-5; 10 bases line up with TRBD2. The CDR3 covers 16 residues. Per the germline V gene, CDR1 is SGDLS and CDR2 is YYNGEE. V was pared by 4 bases and J by 1 base, with 7 bases of the junction left unmatched. In DNA, the CDR3 is TGTGCCAGCAGCACAGTAGCGGGGGGACTCCAAGAGACCCAGTACTTC. It encodes CASSTVAGGLQETQYF.